This T cell receptor (beta chain) was identified during a study of T cell responses to AZD1222 COVID-19 vaccine. General study results and limits: Donor demographics were predominantly white British with a female majority; clonal diversity may be underestimated.

CDR3 size: 16 residues. V was clipped by 4 bases and J by 0 bases, with 19 bases between them. CDR1 is SQVTM and CDR2 is ANQGSEA in the germline V gene. Measured with immunoSEQ multiplex PCR; TCRdb has only the in-frame clones, and not every one. The sample shows under 200,000 clones, about 91% of them seen only once. On this clone itself: Its antigen is unidentified.

The clonotype comes from an adult in good health. The sample consisted of peripheral blood, taken on day 0 of AZD1222 vaccination. The gene calls are TRBV29-1 and TRBJ2-7, with no clear D. CDR3 amino acids: CSVVGFGRRHSYEQYF. CDR3 DNA: TGCAGCGTTGTGGGGTTTGGGCGGAGACACTCCTACGAGCAGTACTTC.